This entry concerns a single TCR beta chain. What it binds is not known. Carried by the TCR beta cDNA libraries were unique molecular identifiers. Around 500,000 cDNA molecules were obtained from roughly 0.93 to 9.6 million T cells. TCRdb re-called the PCR reads through MiXCR, storing one row per CDR3 protein. This sample has 650,000 to 850,000 distinct CDR3 sequences, with about 57% found just once. The data were obtained in a study of post-analysis software for immune sequencing data. Study summary: The disease courses covered relapsing-remitting, secondary progressive and progressive-relapsing multiple sclerosis.

Notes on the study in general: Multiple sclerosis patients had significantly lower normalized Chao1 diversity than controls. In patients, about five TRBV segments were more frequent than in controls, with TRBV5-6, TRBV5-1 and TRBV20-1 among them.

CDR1 and CDR2 from the germline V gene are MGHRA and YSYEKL. The length of the CDR3 is 14 residues. The V end was cut by 8 bases, the J end by 6 bases, with 19 bases between. The chain uses TRBV4-1 and TRBJ1-2; TRBD1 might be the D (5 bases). This TCR was sampled from a girl aged 10-17 years with multiple sclerosis. Sequencing input: blood. Here the CDR3 reads CASVGTPGSNGYTF. CDR3 bases: TGCGCCAGCGTGGGGACTCCGGGGTCTAATGGCTACACCTTC.